This passage covers 8 T cell receptor beta chains from one sample sequenced in a study. Profiling relied on immunoSEQ multiplex PCR, and the TCRdb table lists in-frame clones only, not all of them. The sample carries about 50,000 clones, approximately 95% recorded once. The sequencing sample was made of PBMCs. Receptors were obtained from a man aged 35 to 55 with rheumatoid arthritis.

The genes are TRBV4-1 and TRBJ1-1; 7 positions match TRBD1. Trimming at V came to 0 bases and at J to 4 bases, leaving 5 bases not matched to a gene. Germline loops: CDR1 MGHRA, CDR2 YSYEKL. The CDR3 consists of 15 residues. The CDR3 coding sequence is TGCGCCAGCAGCCAAGAAACCACAGGGGTCACTGAAGCTTTCTTT. Amino acid sequence: CASSQETTGVTEAFF.

The chain employs TRBV10-3 and TRBJ2-7, with 10 bases matching TRBD2. The CDR3 consists of 16 residues. The V gene's germline CDR1 is ENHRY and CDR2 SYGVKD. J lost 0 bases, V lost 4 bases, and 6 bases had no gene match. The CDR3, as DNA: TGTGCCATCAGTGGAGGACTAGCGGCGGTCTCCTACGAGCAGTACTTC. This codes for CAISGGLAAVSYEQYF.

The chain couples TRBV4-1 to TRBJ2-2; tentatively, D is TRBD2 (7 bases). This CDR3 region has 15 residues. V was shortened by 0 bases and J by 7 bases, with 12 bases between the two germline ends. Germline CDR1 and CDR2: MGHRA and YSYEKL. The CDR3 is CASSQEGGAFGELFF. CDR3 nucleotide sequence: TGCGCCAGCAGCCAAGAGGGGGGGGCTTTCGGGGAGCTGTTTTTT.

The chain uses TRBV12-3 or TRBV12-4 and TRBJ1-5; TRBD1 matches at 7 bases. The CDR3 runs to 13 residues. J was trimmed by 3 bases and V by 6 bases; bases with no gene match: 2. CDR3 bases: TGTGCCAGCAGAGACAGGGACAATCAGCCCCAGCATTTT. Amino acids: CASRDRDNQPQHF.

This chain joins TRBV3-1 (or the pseudogene TRBV3-2) and TRBJ1-5; D uncertain. Germline CDR1 is LGHDT and CDR2 is YNNKEL (reference sequence). The length of the CDR3 is 13 residues. V was pared by 4 bases and J by 0 bases, with 4 bases between. The CDR3 sequence is CASSLGSNQPQHF. In nucleotides, the CDR3 is TGTGCCAGCAGCCTAGGTAGCAATCAGCCCCAGCATTTT.

V and J are TRBV7-9 and TRBJ2-3, with D perhaps TRBD2 (6 bases). V dropped 1 base and J dropped 0 bases, with 14 bases sitting between them. Germline V gene sequence: CDR1 SEHNR, CDR2 FQNEAQ (reference sequence). The CDR3 contains 17 residues. Written as DNA, the CDR3 is TGTGCCAGCAGCTTAGGGACTCATAGCGGAAGCACAGATACGCAGTATTTT. It translates to CASSLGTHSGSTDTQYF.

The chain recombines TRBV4-2 with TRBJ1-6; D unresolved. CDR1 is LGHNA, CDR2 YNFKEQ, per germline. Deletions cut 1 base from V and 0 bases from J, with 4 bases between. The CDR3 is 15 amino acids. CDR3 region: CASSQGSSYNSPLHF. In DNA form, the CDR3 reads TGTGCCAGCAGCCAAGGGAGCTCCTATAATTCACCCCTCCACTTT.

This clone was seen only once. The genes are TRBV19 and TRBJ1-1; D is perhaps TRBD1 (5 bases). This CDR3 contains 13 residues. Germline V lookup: CDR1 LNHDA, CDR2 SQIVND (reference sequence). The V end was cut by 6 bases, the J end by 7 bases, with 15 bases between. The CDR3 sequence: CASSGEGRSEAFF. The CDR3 DNA reads TGTGCCAGTAGCGGTGAGGGGCGCAGTGAAGCTTTCTTT.